The 30 T cell receptor beta chains reported below all come from one sample, sequenced in a study of cytomegalovirus exposure and HLA in healthy donors. Researchers ran the PCR with 60 Vbeta and 13 Jbeta primers. Data came from immunoSEQ multiplex PCR; TCRdb stores just in-frame clones and leaves some out. The data show 160,000 or so clones, around 80% seen once. Sequencing was done on a sample of PBMCs. These receptors were taken from a woman aged 40 to 50 in good health and CMV-seropositive.

This clone was counted a few times. V is TRBV19 and J is TRBJ1-1, with 8 bases that match TRBD1. The CDR3 covers 15 residues. In germline, CDR1 is LNHDA, CDR2 SQIVND (reference sequence). V shed 3 bases and J 6 bases; nucleotides not matched to a gene: 9. CDR3 residues: CASSILDRAPAEAFF. DNA of the CDR3: TGTGCCAGTAGTATCCTGGACAGGGCCCCCGCTGAAGCTTTCTTT.

V usage is TRBV30 and J usage is TRBJ1-3; D may be TRBD1 (5 bases). With 1 base removed from V and 4 bases from J, the gap between germline ends came to 11 bases. Germline CDR1 is GTSNPN and CDR2 is SVGIG (reference sequence). The CDR3 runs to 14 residues. The CDR3 DNA is TGTGCCTGGAGTGATCTGACAGCCGGAAACACCATATATTTT. It encodes CAWSDLTAGNTIYF.

Here the CDR3 DNA reads TGTGCCAGCAGTGAATACGTAGGGGCTACAGATACGCAGTATTTT. Protein product: CASSEYVGATDTQYF. The chain is built from TRBV25-1 and TRBJ2-3; tentative D call: TRBD1 (5 bases). The V end lost 0 bases, the J end lost 3 bases, and 10 bases lay between the germline ends. CDR3 length equals 15 residues. Germline V gives CDR1 MGHDK, CDR2 SYGVNS.

The chain combines TRBV11-2 with TRBJ1-1, with 9 bases aligning to TRBD1. The germline CDR1 and CDR2 sequences are SGHAT and FQNNGV. The CDR3 spans 15 residues. Trimming removed 1 base from V and 5 bases from J; junction bases left unmatched: 5. This CDR3 is CASSLGGQGETEAFF. Written as DNA, the CDR3 is TGTGCCAGCAGCTTAGGGGGACAGGGAGAGACTGAAGCTTTCTTT.

Regarding this clone: The same CDR3 is also encoded by other DNA sequences in this sample. The rearrangement joins TRBV28 to TRBJ1-3; D is possibly TRBD1 (6 bases). Looked up from germline, CDR1 is MDHEN and CDR2 is SYDVKM. V shed 2 bases and J shed 4 bases, with 6 bases lying between them. The CDR3 loop spans 13 amino acids. This CDR3 reads CASSLTGGNTIYF. CDR3 sequence (DNA): TGTGCCAGCAGTTTAACAGGGGGAAACACCATATATTTT.

The V call is TRBV6-1, the J call TRBJ2-2, with 8 nucleotides matching TRBD1. V shed 7 bases, J shed 8 bases, and the junction held 9 bases outside the gene matches. The CDR3 has 14 residues. Germline-derived CDR1 and CDR2 are MNHNS and SASEGT. CDR3 nucleotide sequence: TGTGCCAGCAACAACCAGGGGGCGGCTGGGGAGCTGTTTTTT. This sequence encodes CASNNQGAAGELFF.

The chain joins TRBV2 to TRBJ2-2; perhaps TRBD2 as D (5 bases). Germline CDR1 reads SNHLY; CDR2 reads FYNNEI. Deletions cut 7 bases from V and 4 bases from J, with 19 bases between. The CDR3 length is 16 residues. CDR3: CASKRTGKTGTGELFF. CDR3 sequence (DNA): TGTGCCAGCAAAAGGACGGGAAAGACGGGCACCGGGGAGCTGTTTTTT.

This clone has a single count. This rearrangement joins TRBV25-1 to TRBJ1-2; D is undetermined. Germline V gene sequence: CDR1 MGHDK, CDR2 SYGVNS. The CDR3 is 13 amino acids. Trimming stripped 6 bases from V and 8 bases from J, with 16 bases between. CDR3 DNA: TGTGCCAGCAGCGGCGGGAAGTGGCGAGGCTACACCTTC. Its protein is CASSGGKWRGYTF.

Notes on this clone: The conserved final phenylalanine or tryptophan is absent from the CDR3, which likely points to a read error. The rearrangement uses TRBV2 and TRBJ1-1, with 7 bases fitting TRBD1. There are 15 residues in the CDR3. In germline, CDR1 is SNHLY, CDR2 FYNNEI. J gave up 4 bases and V 6 bases, and 11 bases lay outside the gene matches. CDR3 sequence (DNA): TGTGCCAGCAGACTAAGACAGGGTTTTGGCACTGAAGCTTTCCTT. Translated, it gives CASRLRQGFGTEAFL.

The V call is TRBV6-1, the J call TRBJ1-2; tentatively, D is TRBD1 (6 bases). V lost 6 bases and J 4 bases, leaving 15 bases between the germline ends. This CDR3 has 14 amino acids. CDR1 and CDR2 (germline): MNHNS, SASEGT. For the CDR3, the DNA is TGTGCCAGCAGATTGAGGGGGTCGAGCTATGGCTACACCTTC. Its translation: CASRLRGSSYGYTF.

CDR3 amino acids: CASSPRTSGGPGDTQYF. CDR3 nucleotides: TGTGCCAGCAGCCCCAGGACTAGCGGGGGCCCGGGGGATACGCAGTATTTT. The chain carries TRBV9 and TRBJ2-3; 13 bases match TRBD2. This CDR3 is built from 17 residues. The germline gives CDR1 SGDLS, CDR2 YYNGEE. The J segment lost 6 bases and the V segment lost 4 bases, leaving 11 bases of the junction unmatched.

The chain combines TRBV2 with TRBJ1-2; unclear D gene. V was cut by 4 bases and J by 0 bases, with 12 bases left in between. Germline CDR1 and CDR2: SNHLY and FYNNEI. This CDR3 region has 15 residues. This CDR3 is CASSVQPTTNYGYTF. The CDR3 bases are TGTGCCAGCAGTGTTCAGCCGACAACTAACTATGGCTACACCTTC.

This chain joins TRBV6-6 and TRBJ1-6; 7 bases match TRBD1. The CDR3 is 15 amino acids. V lost 5 bases, J lost 7 bases, and 8 bases stayed unmatched. Germline V lookup: CDR1 MNHNY, CDR2 SVGAGI (reference sequence). CDR3: CASSDRDSLNSPLHF. DNA of the CDR3: TGTGCCAGCAGTGACCGGGACAGCTTGAATTCACCCCTCCACTTT.

This clone was seen a few times. The chain carries TRBV4-3 and TRBJ1-2; no definite D call. This CDR3 is built from 14 residues. Looked up from germline, CDR1 is LGHNA and CDR2 is YSLEER. The V gene lost 2 bases and the J gene lost 8 bases, with 15 bases spanning the gap. The CDR3 bases are TGCGCCAGCAGCCAACGGTGGAGGGTGGAGGGCTACACCTTC. It codes for CASSQRWRVEGYTF.

The rearrangement uses TRBV2 and TRBJ1-1; D uncertain. Looked up from germline, CDR1 is SNHLY and CDR2 is FYNNEI. V gave up 8 bases and J gave up 8 bases, with 15 bases separating them. The CDR3 runs 12 residues. This chain's CDR3 is CASLVHVGEAFF. CDR3 nucleotides: TGTGCCAGCCTCGTCCACGTCGGGGAAGCTTTCTTT.

In this sample, this clone turned up a few times. The V call is TRBV9, the J call TRBJ2-3; no clear D. V was shortened by 0 bases and J by 6 bases, with 8 bases between the two germline ends. Germline values: CDR1 SGDLS, CDR2 YYNGEE. The CDR3 totals 13 residues. CDR3: CASSVAFRDTQYF. The CDR3 DNA sequence: TGTGCCAGCAGCGTAGCTTTCAGGGATACGCAGTATTTT.

This clone has just one count. V gene TRBV10-3 combines with J gene TRBJ1-6, with D maybe TRBD1 (5 bases). CDR3 length: 18 amino acids. The germline gives CDR1 ENHRY, CDR2 SYGVKD. V dropped 3 bases and J dropped 3 bases, with 18 bases sitting between them. The CDR3 DNA sequence: TGTGCCATCAGTGATCTTATTCCGGGGGAGTTCTATAATTCACCCCTCCACTTT. Its protein is CAISDLIPGEFYNSPLHF.

This clone was found once. The genes are TRBV5-1 and TRBJ1-2; D is uncertain. CDR1 and CDR2 (germline): SGHRS, YFSETQ. This CDR3 is 12 amino acids long. V dropped 5 bases and J dropped 7 bases, with 12 bases sitting between them. As DNA, the CDR3 is TGCGCCAGCAGTTATGAGGGCAGTGGCTACACCTTC. Protein: CASSYEGSGYTF.

CDR3 coding DNA: TGTGCCAGTAGTATCGTGTTAATGAACACTGAAGCTTTCTTT. Protein product: CASSIVLMNTEAFF. The gene calls are TRBV19 and TRBJ1-1; D unresolved. CDR1 and CDR2 (germline): LNHDA, SQIVND (reference sequence). V shed 3 bases and J shed 0 bases, with 8 bases lying between them. The CDR3 is 14 amino acids. The entire variable domain, with the rest obtained from reference TRBV19 and TRBJ1-1, is as follows: DGGITQSPKYLFRKEGQNVTLSCEQNLNHDAMYWYRQDPGQGLRLIYYSQIVNDFQKGDIAEGYSVSREKKESFPLTVTSAQKNPTAFYLCASSIVLMNTEAFFGQGTRLTVV.

This rearrangement joins TRBV10-3 to TRBJ2-7, with a weak D call TRBD1 (6 bases). CDR1 and CDR2 (germline): ENHRY, SYGVKD. Trimming stripped 4 bases from V and 2 bases from J, with 6 bases between. This CDR3 is 12 amino acids long. This CDR3 is CAISGTAYEQYF. In nucleotides, the CDR3 is TGTGCCATCAGTGGGACAGCCTACGAGCAGTACTTC.

This clone was picked up a small number of times. This chain connects TRBV4-3 to TRBJ2-7; 13 nucleotides match TRBD2. Germline trimming cut 4 bases from V and 0 bases from J; bases unmatched to any gene: 12. CDR1 and CDR2 from the germline V gene are LGHNA and YSLEER. CDR3 size: 19 residues. CDR3 protein: CASSPGLTSGGLVSYEQYF. The CDR3 bases are TGCGCCAGCAGCCCAGGTTTGACTAGCGGGGGGCTCGTCTCCTACGAGCAGTACTTC.

This clone has only one observation. V is TRBV4-1 and J is TRBJ2-1; 7 positions agree with TRBD2. Per germline, CDR1 MGHRA and CDR2 YSYEKL. The CDR3 has 17 residues. V shed 1 base, J shed 6 bases, and the junction held 12 bases outside the gene matches. The CDR3 sequence is CASSQVEVGGIGNEQFF. The CDR3 DNA follows: TGCGCCAGCAGCCAAGTAGAGGTCGGGGGGATAGGCAATGAGCAGTTCTTC.

The chain employs TRBV7-3 and TRBJ2-5; D remains ambiguous. The J call may be faulty, since TRBJ2-7 better matches the DNA end. The CDR3 is made up of 15 amino acids. Germline CDR1 is SGHTA and CDR2 is FQGTGA. The CDR3 here is CASSLTPSLTYEQYF. The CDR3 region has the DNA TGTGCCAGCAGCTTAACGCCCTCACTCACCTACGAGCAGTACTTC.

The chain carries TRBV27 and TRBJ1-2, with 9 nucleotides matching TRBD1. The CDR3 has 16 amino acids. Germline lookup yields CDR1 MNHEY and CDR2 SMNVEV (reference sequence). The V and J ends lost 6 bases and 4 bases, in that order; junction bases with no gene match: 12. CDR3 in DNA: TGTGCCAGCAGCCGACAGGGGGGAAACAACCTCTATGGCTACACCTTC. Its translation: CASSRQGGNNLYGYTF.

The chain employs TRBV7-2 and TRBJ2-7; 11 bases are shared with TRBD2. In germline, CDR1 is SGHTA, CDR2 FQGNSA. There are 14 residues in the CDR3. Trimming took 6 bases from V and 5 from J; bases not matched to a gene: 6. CDR3 bases: TGTGCCAGCAGACATAGCGGGGGGGCCCACGAGCAGTACTTC. Translation: CASRHSGGAHEQYF.

This chain joins TRBV5-4 and TRBJ2-7; D remains unclear. Germline V gene sequence: CDR1 SGHNT, CDR2 YYREEE (reference sequence). V lost 1 base, J lost 6 bases, and 14 bases lay in between. The CDR3 loop spans 14 amino acids. For the CDR3, the DNA is TGTGCCAGCAGCTTGCACCTCCCGGGTAGCGAGCAGTACTTC. Translated, it gives CASSLHLPGSEQYF.

This clone appeared a few times. The rearrangement joins TRBV6-1 to TRBJ1-5; 7 bases map to TRBD1. Germline lookup yields CDR1 MNHNS and CDR2 SASEGT. The J segment lost 2 bases and the V segment lost 7 bases, leaving 8 bases of the junction unmatched. This CDR3 is 15 amino acids long. CDR3 protein: CASNFNRGGNQPQHF. CDR3 DNA sequence: TGTGCCAGCAACTTTAACAGGGGAGGCAATCAGCCCCAGCATTTT.

The rearrangement joins TRBV29-1 to TRBJ2-5; no clear D gene. Germline CDR1 and CDR2: SQVTM and ANQGSEA. V was cut by 3 bases and J by 4 bases, with 6 bases left in between. The CDR3 length is 11 residues. This CDR3 reads CSVEFLETQYF. CDR3 nucleotide sequence: TGCAGCGTTGAGTTTCTAGAGACCCAGTACTTC.

In this sample, this clone turned up once. V gene TRBV6-1 combines with J gene TRBJ1-2; D uncertain. V lost 3 bases and J lost 4, with 6 bases in between. Germline V lookup: CDR1 MNHNS, CDR2 SASEGT. The CDR3 covers 12 residues. Here the CDR3 reads CASSEAVYGYTF. DNA for the CDR3: TGTGCCAGCAGTGAGGCAGTCTATGGCTACACCTTC.

The V call is TRBV6-1, the J call TRBJ2-3; possible D gene TRBD2, 7 bases. The CDR3 is 14 amino acids. CDR1 is MNHNS and CDR2 is SASEGT in the germline V gene. V lost 11 bases and J lost 1, with 16 bases in between. The CDR3 DNA reads TGTGCCGGGGGGGTGGGGGCCGGCACAGATACGCAGTATTTT. It is translated as CAGGVGAGTDTQYF.